This TCR beta chain was sequenced in a study of shared clonotypes between healthy human individuals. Looking at the study overall: Plates per donor: three CD4 naive, three CD4 memory, two CD8 naive, one CD8 memory.

A remark on this clone: Its antigen is currently unknown.

Deep-level settings were used for running the assay. Data came from immunoSEQ multiplex PCR; TCRdb stores just in-frame clones and leaves some out. The table has millions of clones, about 92% seen once. CD45RO-negative, CCR7-positively selected cells formed the naive CD8 fraction, excluding terminally differentiated effector memory CD45RA+ cells. Per germline, CDR1 SGDLS and CDR2 YYNGEE. V dropped 4 bases and J dropped 1; count of bases not matched to a gene: 15. The CDR3 length is 19 residues. Study conclusions and caveats: Clonotype sharing across a handful of donors was observed for around 5.1% of naive CD4 clonotypes.

The receptor was isolated from a man aged 18 to 35 in good health. Some clones in this sample may be carry-over from other donors' samples. Sequencing was done on a sample of naive CD8+ T cells from PBMCs. The chain recombines TRBV9 with TRBJ2-3; 10 nucleotides line up with TRBD2. DNA of the CDR3: TGTGCCAGCAGCCCCCGGGGGGGTAGCGGGAGGTATGGCACAGATACGCAGTATTTT. Protein: CASSPRGGSGRYGTDTQYF.